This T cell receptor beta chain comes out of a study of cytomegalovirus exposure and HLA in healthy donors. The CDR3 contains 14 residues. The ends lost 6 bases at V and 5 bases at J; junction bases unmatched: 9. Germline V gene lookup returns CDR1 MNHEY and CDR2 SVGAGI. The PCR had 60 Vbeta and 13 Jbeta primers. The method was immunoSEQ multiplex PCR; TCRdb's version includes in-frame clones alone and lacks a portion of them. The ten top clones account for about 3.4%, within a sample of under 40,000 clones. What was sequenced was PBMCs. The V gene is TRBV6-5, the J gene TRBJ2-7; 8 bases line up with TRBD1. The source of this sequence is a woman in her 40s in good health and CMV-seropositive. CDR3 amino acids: CASRAQGARNEQYF. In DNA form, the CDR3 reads TGTGCCAGCAGAGCTCAGGGGGCGCGTAACGAGCAGTACTTC.